These 9 T cell receptor beta chains were all obtained from the same sample, sequenced in a study of cytomegalovirus exposure and HLA in healthy donors. A multiplex PCR was run with 60 Vbeta primers and 13 Jbeta primers. TCRdb's table, derived via immunoSEQ multiplex PCR, lists solely in-frame clones and lacks some. The sample holds roughly 150,000 clones; roughly 87% are singletons and the top ten take about 5.6%. The sample comprised PBMCs. The receptor source for this set is a young man in good health and CMV-seropositive.

This clone was seen once. The rearrangement uses TRBV7-8 and TRBJ1-4, with no clear D. There are 15 residues in the CDR3. V dropped 1 base and J dropped 8 bases, with 14 bases sitting between them. Germline-derived CDR1 and CDR2 are SGHVS and FQNEAQ. For the CDR3, the DNA is TGTGCCAGCAGCTTAGGCGCGAATAGGGAGGAAAAACTGTTTTTT. This codes for CASSLGANREEKLFF.

The chain recombines TRBV15 with TRBJ2-7; 9 bases are shared with TRBD1. CDR3 length: 16 amino acids. Germline loops: CDR1 LNHNV, CDR2 YYDKDF (reference sequence). After removal of 3 bases from V and 5 bases from J, the junction contained 11 bases not matched to a gene. DNA for the CDR3: TGTGCCACCAGCAGTTTTAACCGGGACAGGGTCGACGAGCAGTACTTC. Translating it yields CATSSFNRDRVDEQYF.

J is TRBJ2-2 and V is TRBV18; 8 nucleotides align to TRBD1. The germline CDR1 and CDR2 sequences are KGHSH and LQKENI. The J segment lost 7 bases and the V segment lost 7 bases, leaving 8 bases of the junction unmatched. CDR3 length: 14 residues. CDR3 bases: TGTGCCAGCTGCCCCTCGACAGGGGACGGGGAGCTGTTTTTT. It translates to CASCPSTGDGELFF.

The V and J genes are TRBV15 and TRBJ2-1; 10 bases map to TRBD2. Germline-derived CDR1 and CDR2 are LNHNV and YYDKDF (reference sequence). With V trimmed by 3 bases and J by 8 bases, 13 bases remained unmatched. The CDR3 is made up of 17 amino acids. CDR3 DNA: TGTGCCACCAGCAGGGCCTCTAGCGGGGGCCCCTTAGATGAGCAGTTCTTC. Translation: CATSRASSGGPLDEQFF.

The chain recombines TRBV4-1 with TRBJ1-5; 9 nucleotides align to TRBD1. Germline assignment: CDR1 MGHRA and CDR2 YSYEKL. CDR3 length equals 18 residues. J lost 2 bases, V lost 0 bases, and 8 bases had no gene match. The chain's CDR3 is CASSQERQGVGRNQPQHF. The CDR3 DNA follows: TGCGCCAGCAGCCAAGAGAGACAGGGGGTCGGACGCAATCAGCCCCAGCATTTT.

The rearrangement joins TRBV9 to TRBJ2-2; D is undetermined. The germline V and J ends were trimmed by 0 bases and 6 bases, with 3 bases remaining between them. From germline, CDR1 is SGDLS and CDR2 YYNGEE. The CDR3 contains 12 residues. The CDR3 sequence is CASSVVSGELFF. The CDR3 DNA follows: TGTGCCAGCAGCGTAGTATCCGGGGAGCTGTTTTTT.

The chain is built from TRBV14 and TRBJ2-2; TRBD2 matches at 11 bases. The junction had 6 bases not matched to a gene; V was cut back by 4 bases and J by 5 bases. CDR1 is SGHDN and CDR2 is FVKESK in the germline V gene. CDR3 length equals 16 residues. In nucleotides, the CDR3 is TGTGCCAGCAGCCCGAGACTAGCGGGGATAACCGGGGAGCTGTTTTTT. The encoded protein is CASSPRLAGITGELFF.

The CDR3 DNA sequence: TGTGCCTGGACGAGACTGAATTATAATTCACCCCTCCACTTT. It codes for CAWTRLNYNSPLHF. V gene TRBV30 combines with J gene TRBJ1-6; no clear D. V lost 4 bases, J lost 4 bases, and 11 bases lay in between. The CDR3 length is 14 residues. Germline values: CDR1 GTSNPN, CDR2 SVGIG (reference sequence).

The chain links TRBV30 to TRBJ1-5, with D possibly being TRBD1 (5 bases). The CDR3 totals 14 residues. Trimming shortened V by 0 bases and J by 6 bases, and 12 bases separated the two germline ends. Germline V gene lookup returns CDR1 GTSNPN and CDR2 SVGIG (reference sequence). This CDR3 is CAWSVLGGGQPQHF. The CDR3 DNA is TGTGCCTGGAGTGTACTTGGGGGGGGTCAGCCCCAGCATTTT.